This T cell receptor (beta chain) was sequenced during a study of cytomegalovirus exposure and HLA in healthy donors. Study outcomes and limitations: The classifier, whose performance was assessed in both the original and validation cohorts, reportedly diagnosed cytomegalovirus status with high specificity and sensitivity. Cytomegalovirus association was assigned to over 150 TCR beta chains.

The donors were members of the roughly 130-subject validation cohort (separate from the roughly 700-subject first cohort). Concerning this clone: The antigen remains unidentified.

This CDR3 has 14 residues. The J segment lost 5 bases and the V segment lost 6 bases, leaving 10 bases of the junction unmatched. This table comes from immunoSEQ multiplex PCR, and its TCRdb copy is limited to in-frame clones, with some not included. Of hundreds of thousands of clones in the sample, 75% to 90% were seen once. The chain carries TRBV23-1 and TRBJ2-7; 7 nucleotides agree with TRBD1. TRBV23-1 is placed among ORFs of uncertain function. Sequences were obtained from PBMCs. This TCR was sampled from a woman under 30 in good health and CMV-seronegative. The CDR3 reads CASRRGLKGDEQYF. The DNA of the CDR3 is TGCGCCAGCAGGAGGGGGCTGAAGGGCGACGAGCAGTACTTC.